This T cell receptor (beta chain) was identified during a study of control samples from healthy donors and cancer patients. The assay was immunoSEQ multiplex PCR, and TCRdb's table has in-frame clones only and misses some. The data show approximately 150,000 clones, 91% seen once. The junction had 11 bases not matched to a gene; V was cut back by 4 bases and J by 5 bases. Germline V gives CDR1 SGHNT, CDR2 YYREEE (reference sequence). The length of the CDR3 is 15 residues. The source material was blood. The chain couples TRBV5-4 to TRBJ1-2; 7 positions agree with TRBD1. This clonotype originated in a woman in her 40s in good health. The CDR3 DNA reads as TGTGCCAGCAGCCAGGGGGGCACCAACGCATATGGCTACACCTTC. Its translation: CASSQGGTNAYGYTF.